This T cell receptor beta chain was sequenced during a study of vaccination and CD4 T cells after COVID-19. CDR3 length equals 15 residues. CD4+ T cells that had been cultured provided DNA sequenced with the Oncomine TCR Beta short-read assay. TCRdb fed the PCR reads into MiXCR, producing one record per CDR3 protein. The sample records approximately 14,000 distinct CDR3 sequences, 73% being singletons. Treatment reported: approximately 9-day PBMC culture with coronavirus spike peptide pools or control peptides (ViraFEST assay). As to this clonotype: What it binds is not known.

Sequencing was done on a sample of CD4+ T cells from blood, cultured in vitro. This clonotype was obtained from a human donor who had recovered from COVID-19. This chain connects TRBV21-1 to TRBJ2-3; the table's D call of TRBD2 was not tested on the DNA. TRBV21-1 is designated a pseudogene. CDR3 sequence: CASSKNPPPGRGQYF. CDR3 sequence (DNA): TGTGCCAGCAGCAAAAATCCCCCCCCGGGGAGGGGGCAGTATTTT.